This T cell receptor beta chain was sequenced during a study of CD8+ T cells in alopecia areata (dated by TCRdb to 2016 to 2018). Broadly, across the study: Treated patients were enrolled in an open-label pilot trial of oral tofacitinib at 5 to 10 mg twice daily for moderate-to-severe alopecia areata. Patients stayed on tofacitinib for 6 to 18 months and then had 6 months of follow-up off drug so that delayed response and recurrence could be assessed. The study used high-throughput TCRbeta sequencing to examine T cell clonal expansion in alopecia areata, in both the C3H/HeJ mouse model and human patients. On the human side, TCRbeta sequencing was run on scalp tissue and on sorted CD4+ and CD8+ peripheral blood T cells from healthy controls and from alopecia areata patients with either patchy or totalis/universalis disease. Patients on tofacitinib were biopsied at baseline and after 4 and 24 weeks of treatment, and several of the patients also had a later scalp biopsy. Clonality in the scalp was compared among normal scalp (n=4), patchy alopecia areata scalp (n=8), and alopecia totalis/universalis scalp (n=8). RNA was extracted with the PAXgene miRNA kit for fixed scalp, the miRNeasy kit for PBMCs, and the RNeasy kit for mouse skin. TCRbeta CDR3 regions were amplified by immunoSEQ multiplex PCR with 35 Vbeta forward and 13 Jbeta reverse primers.

The sample holds many counts of this clone. Its antigen is not yet known. The input lacks base qualities; no much larger clone sits a single base away. Here is what the overall study found, with its caveats: Resident alphabeta T cells in normal human skin are also sequenced, complicating scalp TCR repertoire analysis, unlike mouse skin dominated by gammadelta T cells. Compared with normal scalp, lesional scalp, particularly in alopecia totalis/universalis, had higher clonality and more expanded CD8+ clones, which suggests antigenic drive. Shared TCR sequences between patients were less evident than in mice, which may be partly attributable to HLA diversity in the patient population.

Lesional scalp punch biopsies and peripheral blood were collected from alopecia areata patients. After PBMCs were isolated by density centrifugation and stained for CD3, CD4 and CD8, a FACSAria was used to sort CD4+ and CD8+ T cells. The receptor library was made with the immunoSEQ multiplex PCR assay. RNA was extracted from all samples and reverse transcribed into cDNA, which served as template for TCR sequencing. First-strand cDNA was synthesized with SuperScript III using a 2:1 mix of oligo-dT and random hexamers. Amplification bias was assessed with a synthetic immune receptor repertoire, and residual bias was removed computationally. The source study handled its data this way. Raw reads were preprocessed to remove errors, and CDR3 was defined according to IMGT conventions as the region from the conserved cysteine to phenylalanine. Clonality was computed as 1 minus the Shannon entropy, with the entropy normalized by log2 of the number of productive unique TCRs. Whether each scalp clone was CD4 or CD8 was inferred by checking scalp TCRbeta sequences against the CD4 and CD8 repertoires from sorted blood. TCRdb holds this immuneACCESS table with in-frame rearrangements only. Some clones are missing; in checked studies, unresolved V genes explain under half, and the rest has no known cause. V, J and clone size are taken as reported in that table, and D and trimming were inferred from the DNA itself. The sample profile shows more than 90,000 clones; more than 30% of them were found once. The ten largest account for approximately 3% of the sample.

CDR1 and CDR2 (SQVTM, ANQGSEA) derive from the germline V gene. V is shortened by 1 base, J by 10 bases, and the region joining them spans 10 bases. The CDR3 has 12 amino acids, counting the end cysteine and phenylalanine. The sequence is cut down to CDR3 DNA, 36 bases in frame from base 1. The source of this sequence is a human donor with alopecia areata. The material sequenced was CD4+ T cells sorted from blood. This sequence uses TRBV29-1 and TRBJ1-4; TRBD1 is a weak D gene call, 6 bases matching. The CDR3 in this case is CSVEGTAGKLFF. The nucleotides read TGCAGCGTTGAAGGGACAGCTGGAAAACTGTTTTTT.